This TCR beta chain was sequenced for a study of blood T cell repertoires in COVID-19. For the study at large: Sites in the United States, Italy and Spain provided acute and convalescent COVID-19 samples. Sources were T cells, B-cell-depleted T cells, or PBMCs; the material itself was cDNA or gDNA.

Per the study methods: How many nucleated cells were present was estimated from reference gene primer amplification. Profiling relied on immunoSEQ multiplex PCR, and the TCRdb table lists in-frame clones only, not all of them. D and trimming were read from the DNA, whereas the V and J calls and clone size are those reported in that table. The sample records roughly 240,000 clones, roughly four fifths being singletons. V was pared by 4 bases and J by 3 bases, with 2 bases of the junction left unmatched. The CDR3 extends over 15 amino acids. CDR1 LGHDT and CDR2 YNNKEL come from the germline V gene (reference sequence).

Sequencing was done on a sample of peripheral blood. This sequence originates from a woman aged 70 to 79 with acute or convalescent COVID-19. The rearrangement uses TRBV3-1 (or the pseudogene TRBV3-2) and TRBJ2-3; 12 bases match TRBD2. Here the CDR3 DNA reads TGTGCCAGCAGCCGCGGACTAGCGGGGACAGATACGCAGTATTTT. As protein: CASSRGLAGTDTQYF.